The 10 T cell receptor beta chains below come from one sample, sequenced in a study of blood T cell repertoires in COVID-19. Method: immunoSEQ multiplex PCR; TCRdb's copy keeps in-frame clones and lacks some. The repertoire holds 91,000 or so clones, with 86% as singletons. The specimen sequenced was peripheral blood. Receptor source: a woman in her fifties or sixties in a cohort sampled during active or convalescent COVID-19.

The rearrangement links TRBV9 to TRBJ2-1; 9 bases line up with TRBD2. The V segment lost 0 bases and the J segment 10 bases; nucleotides outside the gene matches: 11. Germline-derived CDR1 and CDR2 are SGDLS and YYNGEE. The CDR3 extends over 16 amino acids. The CDR3 is CASSVEASGAYVEQFF. The CDR3 DNA is TGTGCCAGCAGCGTAGAGGCTAGCGGGGCGTATGTCGAGCAGTTCTTC.

The rearrangement uses TRBV14 and TRBJ1-3; D is ambiguous. This CDR3 spans 11 amino acids. CDR1 and CDR2 from the germline V gene are SGHDN and FVKESK. Trimming pared 4 bases from V and 4 bases from J, leaving 2 bases between. The DNA for the CDR3 is TGTGCCAGCAGCCCGGGAAACACCATATATTTT. The encoded protein is CASSPGNTIYF.

The chain is built from TRBV28 and TRBJ1-2; 7 positions agree with TRBD1. The CDR3 has 14 amino acids. From germline, CDR1 is MDHEN and CDR2 SYDVKM. The junction had 7 bases not matched to a gene; V was cut back by 5 bases and J by 4 bases. CDR3 loop: CASSPTDRVYGYTF. In nucleotides, the CDR3 is TGTGCCAGCAGTCCCACCGACAGGGTCTATGGCTACACCTTC.

This chain joins TRBV29-1 and TRBJ2-5, with 7 bases identical to TRBD1. Germline values: CDR1 SQVTM, CDR2 ANQGSEA. This CDR3 comprises 16 residues. The V gene end was trimmed by 7 bases and the J gene end by 4 bases; junction bases not matched to a gene: 18. The CDR3 region is CSAYPGGRGGGETQYF. CDR3 coding DNA: TGCAGCGCCTATCCAGGGGGACGCGGAGGAGGAGAGACCCAGTACTTC. The entire variable domain, with the rest obtained from reference TRBV29-1 and TRBJ2-5, is as follows: SAVISQKPSRDICQRGTSLTIQCQVDSQVTMMFWYRQQPGQSLTLIATANQGSEATYESGFVIDKFPISRPNLTFSTLTVSNMSPEDSSIYLCSAYPGGRGGGETQYFGPGTRLLVL.

The rearrangement links TRBV9 to TRBJ2-3; D might be TRBD2 (5 bases). From germline, CDR1 is SGDLS and CDR2 YYNGEE. There are 14 residues in the CDR3. The V end lost 3 bases, the J end lost 0 bases, and 8 bases lay between the germline ends. The CDR3: CASSGGASTDTQYF. The CDR3 nucleotides read TGTGCCAGCAGCGGGGGAGCGAGCACAGATACGCAGTATTTT.

The V call is TRBV15, the J call TRBJ1-5; TRBD1 might be the D (6 bases). The CDR3 contains 13 residues. The V end was cut by 3 bases, the J end by 7 bases, with 10 bases between. Germline V gene data show CDR1 as LNHNV and CDR2 as YYDKDF (reference sequence). The CDR3 DNA reads TGTGCCACCAGCAGCCCCAGGGGCCAGCCCCAGCATTTT. Its translation is CATSSPRGQPQHF.

The rearrangement links TRBV3-1 (or the pseudogene TRBV3-2) to TRBJ2-2; TRBD1 aligns across 9 bases. Germline CDR1 reads LGHDT; CDR2 reads YNNKEL (reference sequence). Trimming removed 4 bases from V and 3 bases from J; junction bases left unmatched: 6. This CDR3 spans 16 amino acids. The CDR3: CASSPFGTGHTGELFF. The DNA of the CDR3 is TGTGCCAGCAGCCCCTTTGGGACAGGGCACACCGGGGAGCTGTTTTTT.

The chain recombines TRBV7-8 with TRBJ2-7; 8 bases are shared with TRBD2. The CDR3 covers 15 residues. Germline CDR1 SGHVS, CDR2 FQNEAQ. The ends lost 1 base at V and 2 bases at J; junction bases unmatched: 4. The CDR3 loop reads CASSLVPSGPYEQYF. The CDR3 DNA is TGTGCCAGCAGCTTAGTGCCTAGCGGGCCCTACGAGCAGTACTTC.

The chain links TRBV29-1 to TRBJ1-3, with a possible D match to TRBD1 (5 bases). V was trimmed by 5 bases and J by 0 bases, leaving 17 bases between them. CDR3 size: 16 residues. Germline loops: CDR1 SQVTM, CDR2 ANQGSEA. The CDR3 DNA follows: TGCAGCGTTACACGGGACTCTCGACTCTCTGGAAACACCATATATTTT. Its translation is CSVTRDSRLSGNTIYF.

The chain uses TRBV6-5 and TRBJ1-5, with TRBD1 identical over 7 bases. The CDR3 covers 14 residues. Trimming removed 6 bases from V and 13 bases from J; junction bases left unmatched: 15. Per the germline V gene, CDR1 is MNHEY and CDR2 is SVGAGI. The CDR3 loop reads CASRDDRAPGAQHF. The CDR3 bases are TGTGCCAGCAGGGATGACAGGGCCCCTGGGGCACAGCATTTT.